These 13 T cell receptor beta chains share one sample of origin, sequenced in a study of blood T cell repertoires in COVID-19. Only in-frame clones appear in the TCRdb table, and some are missing; sequencing was by immunoSEQ multiplex PCR. The repertoire holds around 170,000 clones, under 80% seen once, with under 3.5% in the top ten. The sequencing input was peripheral blood. Receptor source: a woman of 80 years or more with acute or convalescent COVID-19.

V is TRBV7-9 and J is TRBJ2-5, with D possibly being TRBD2 (5 bases). The CDR3 runs 14 residues. Trimming pared 1 base from V and 7 bases from J, leaving 13 bases between. Germline CDR1 and CDR2: SEHNR and FQNEAQ (reference sequence). The CDR3 region is CASSLVGHAGTQYF. As DNA, the CDR3 is TGTGCCAGCAGCTTAGTTGGTCACGCGGGGACCCAGTACTTC.

V is TRBV19 and J is TRBJ2-1; 7 positions agree with TRBD2. The trim removed 5 bases at V and 5 bases at J, leaving 6 bases unmatched. Germline V gives CDR1 LNHDA, CDR2 SQIVND (reference sequence). The length of the CDR3 is 14 residues. The DNA of the CDR3 is TGTGCCAGTAGTGTCGGACTAGAGGACAATGAGCAGTTCTTC. It yields the protein CASSVGLEDNEQFF.

V is TRBV11-2 and J is TRBJ2-2; the match to TRBD2 covers 7 bases. CDR1 is SGHAT and CDR2 is FQNNGV in the germline V gene. The CDR3 runs 13 residues. J was trimmed by 11 bases and V by 1 base; bases with no gene match: 4. The CDR3 sequence: CASSLGGEGELFF. Here the CDR3 DNA reads TGTGCCAGCAGCTTAGGGGGGGAGGGAGAGCTGTTTTTT.

The chain uses TRBV28 and TRBJ2-7; 14 nucleotides agree with TRBD2. From germline, CDR1 is MDHEN and CDR2 SYDVKM. After removal of 5 bases from V and 9 bases from J, the junction contained 12 bases not matched to a gene. CDR3 length equals 16 residues. Here the CDR3 DNA reads TGTGCCAGCAGTCTTACTGGACTAGCGGGAGGTGGAGGGCAGTACTTC. It is translated as CASSLTGLAGGGGQYF.

The gene calls are TRBV3-1 (or the pseudogene TRBV3-2) and TRBJ2-5, with 8 bases fitting TRBD1. V was pared by 4 bases and J by 3 bases, with 13 bases of the junction left unmatched. There are 17 residues in the CDR3. Germline V CDR1 and CDR2: LGHDT, YNNKEL (reference sequence). The CDR3 DNA sequence: TGTGCCAGCAGCCGGGACAGACGGACAGGGCTGGAAGAGACCCAGTACTTC. It encodes CASSRDRRTGLEETQYF.

The chain carries TRBV9 and TRBJ1-1, with 12 bases matching TRBD1. The CDR3 covers 19 residues. Per the germline V gene, CDR1 is SGDLS and CDR2 is YYNGEE. The ends lost 1 base at V and 5 bases at J; junction bases unmatched: 15. Here the CDR3 DNA reads TGTGCCAGCAGCGTAAACACTAAAGGGGACAGGGGGCGAGAGACTGAAGCTTTCTTT. Protein product: CASSVNTKGDRGRETEAFF.

The CDR3: CASSGPDANTGELFF. Written as DNA, the CDR3 is TGTGCCAGCAGTGGGCCCGACGCGAACACCGGGGAGCTGTTTTTT. The chain is built from TRBV27 and TRBJ2-2; D gene uncertain. Germline assignment: CDR1 MNHEY and CDR2 SMNVEV (reference sequence). Trimming pared 5 bases from V and 0 bases from J, leaving 10 bases between. The CDR3 contains 15 residues.

The chain links TRBV28 to TRBJ1-5, with D perhaps matching TRBD1 (5 bases). The CDR3 is 14 amino acids. Germline V gene data show CDR1 as MDHEN and CDR2 as SYDVKM. V lost 2 bases and J lost 5, with 10 bases in between. The DNA for the CDR3 is TGTGCCAGCAGTTTAGTACAGGCGCATCAGCCCCAGCATTTT. Protein: CASSLVQAHQPQHF.

This sequence joins TRBV24-1 and TRBJ2-2; D possibly corresponds to TRBD1 (7 bases). Trimming took off 4 bases at V and 1 base at J, with 12 bases between the two ends. The germline CDR1 and CDR2 sequences are KGHDR and SFDVKD. This CDR3 comprises 16 residues. The CDR3 DNA follows: TGTGCCACCAGTGACCGGGGGACAGAGAACACCGGGGAGCTGTTTTTT. Translation: CATSDRGTENTGELFF.

The chain is built from TRBV5-1 and TRBJ1-5, with unresolved D. Germline CDR1 SGHRS, CDR2 YFSETQ. Between the trimmed V and J ends, which lost 7 bases and 2 bases, there was a span of 13 bases. The length of the CDR3 is 14 residues. CDR3 protein: CASAEDWGNQPQHF. The CDR3 bases are TGCGCCAGCGCCGAGGACTGGGGCAATCAGCCCCAGCATTTT.

This chain connects TRBV4-3 to TRBJ2-1; possibly TRBD2 for D (6 bases). The CDR3 covers 16 residues. With 0 bases removed from V and 1 base from J, the gap between germline ends came to 10 bases. Per germline, CDR1 LGHNA and CDR2 YSLEER. The CDR3 DNA follows: TGCGCCAGCAGCCAAGACTGGGGAGGATCCTACAATGAGCAGTTCTTC. This codes for CASSQDWGGSYNEQFF.

The chain uses TRBV7-6 and TRBJ2-2, with D perhaps TRBD2 (5 bases). The V gene's germline CDR1 is SGHVS and CDR2 FNYEAQ. V lost 1 base and J 3 bases, leaving 12 bases between the germline ends. This CDR3 has 16 amino acids. CDR3 sequence: CASSLVPPRDTGELFF. CDR3 coding DNA: TGTGCCAGCAGCTTAGTTCCCCCGAGGGACACCGGGGAGCTGTTTTTT.

This clone was seen a handful of times. The rearrangement links TRBV13 to TRBJ2-5; D perhaps matches TRBD2 (7 bases). CDR1 and CDR2 from the germline V gene are PRHDT and FYEKMQ (reference sequence). Trimming cost V 3 bases and J 3 bases, with 11 bases left between them. The length of the CDR3 is 14 residues. CDR3 DNA sequence: TGTGCCAGCAGCTTGGGGGAGGGGGAAGAGACCCAGTACTTC. It translates to CASSLGEGEETQYF.